The 14 T cell receptor beta chains below all came from one sample that was sequenced in a study of blood T cell repertoires in COVID-19. Data came from immunoSEQ multiplex PCR; TCRdb stores just in-frame clones and leaves some out. Seen here are about 210,000 clones, 81% observed once, and the top ten hold around 9.3%. The material sequenced was PBMCs or T cells enriched from blood (not recorded which). The receptors derive from a woman aged 45 to 65 with acute COVID-19.

This clone was detected only a few times. The rearrangement joins TRBV2 to TRBJ1-2, with D tentatively TRBD1 (6 bases). CDR1 and CDR2 from the germline V gene are SNHLY and FYNNEI. The CDR3 sequence is 12 residues long. The germline V and J ends were trimmed by 6 bases and 4 bases, with 9 bases remaining between them. In DNA form, the CDR3 reads TGTGCCAGCAGAGACAGGATCTATGGCTACACCTTC. It specifies CASRDRIYGYTF.

The chain couples TRBV3-1 (or the pseudogene TRBV3-2) to TRBJ2-7; no firm D call. Trimming removed 0 bases from V and 6 bases from J, with 9 bases in between. Germline V lookup: CDR1 LGHDT, CDR2 YNNKEL (reference sequence). The length of the CDR3 is 13 residues. The CDR3 sequence is CASSQDARTEQYF. Here the CDR3 DNA reads TGTGCCAGCAGCCAAGATGCCAGAACCGAGCAGTACTTC.

The V call is TRBV6-2 or TRBV6-3, the J call TRBJ1-2, with 12 bases that match TRBD1. V shed 2 bases, J shed 7 bases, and the junction held 2 bases outside the gene matches. The germline V gene has CDR1 MNHEY and CDR2 SVGEGT. The CDR3 length is 14 residues. The CDR3 DNA sequence: TGTGCCAGCAGTTACGGGACAGGGGGCTTTGGCTACACCTTC. Its translation: CASSYGTGGFGYTF.

The chain recombines TRBV10-3 with TRBJ1-5, with TRBD1 matching 8 bases. Germline V gene data show CDR1 as ENHRY and CDR2 as SYGVKD. Losses at the gene ends were 3 bases for V and 4 bases for J; bases not matched to a gene: 2. CDR3 size: 14 residues. CDR3: CAISDGTGNQPQHF. CDR3 DNA: TGTGCCATCAGTGATGGGACAGGAAATCAGCCCCAGCATTTT.

This chain uses TRBV3-1 (or the pseudogene TRBV3-2) with TRBJ2-6; 11 positions agree with TRBD1. J gave up 3 bases and V 4 bases, and 5 bases lay outside the gene matches. CDR1 is LGHDT, CDR2 YNNKEL, per germline (reference sequence). This CDR3 region has 17 residues. The CDR3 reads CASSLGTGGFGANVLTF. The CDR3 DNA follows: TGTGCCAGCAGCCTGGGGACAGGGGGGTTTGGGGCCAACGTCCTGACTTTC.

The rearrangement joins TRBV6-2 or TRBV6-3 to TRBJ1-1; no clear D gene. V was cut by 2 bases and J by 1 base, with 5 bases left in between. CDR1 and CDR2 (germline): MNHEY, SVGEGT. This CDR3 region has 13 residues. CDR3 region: CASSYIQNTEAFF. In DNA, the CDR3 is TGTGCCAGCAGTTACATCCAGAACACTGAAGCTTTCTTT.

This chain links TRBV6-6 with TRBJ2-3; 8 positions match TRBD2. The germline V gene encodes CDR1 MNHNY and CDR2 SVGAGI (reference sequence). CDR3 length equals 15 residues. The J segment lost 0 bases and the V segment lost 6 bases, leaving 5 bases of the junction unmatched. In DNA, the CDR3 is TGTGCCAGCAGGGGACTAGGGTTTAGCACAGATACGCAGTATTTT. It yields the protein CASRGLGFSTDTQYF.

This clone was picked up one time. The chain joins TRBV30 to TRBJ2-5; the match to TRBD1 covers 10 bases. Germline CDR1 reads GTSNPN; CDR2 reads SVGIG (reference sequence). Trimming at V came to 3 bases and at J to 7 bases, leaving 5 bases not matched to a gene. This CDR3 contains 13 residues. The CDR3 region has the DNA TGTGCCTGGAGGGGACAGGGGAAAGGGACCCAGTACTTC. Its protein product is CAWRGQGKGTQYF.

The chain combines TRBV7-3 with TRBJ2-6; 8 positions agree with TRBD1. This CDR3 region has 18 residues. The V segment lost 4 bases and the J segment 3 bases; nucleotides outside the gene matches: 11. Looked up from germline, CDR1 is SGHTA and CDR2 is FQGTGA. The CDR3, as DNA: TGTGCCAGCAGCTCCCTCTGGACAGGGTTAGGTGGGGCCAACGTCCTGACTTTC. Protein sequence: CASSSLWTGLGGANVLTF.

The chain couples TRBV19 to TRBJ1-5, with 9 bases lining up with TRBD1. The CDR3 runs to 17 residues. After removal of 11 bases from V and 0 bases from J, the junction contained 14 bases not matched to a gene. In germline, CDR1 is LNHDA, CDR2 SQIVND (reference sequence). CDR3 protein: CAAARTGVSISNQPQHF. The CDR3 DNA is TGTGCCGCCGCGAGGACAGGGGTATCTATTAGCAATCAGCCCCAGCATTTT.

The CDR3 region is CASSLFQGTAEAFF. The CDR3, as DNA: TGTGCCAGCAGCTTATTCCAAGGGACAGCCGAAGCTTTCTTT. V is TRBV11-2 and J is TRBJ1-1; 7 bases fit TRBD1. V was clipped by 2 bases and J by 8 bases; unmatched bases: 8. The germline gives CDR1 SGHAT, CDR2 FQNNGV. The CDR3 has 14 amino acids. Drawing the rest from reference TRBV11-2 and TRBJ1-1, the complete variable domain is EAGVAQSPRYKIIEKRQSVAFWCNPISGHATLYWYQQILGQGPKLLIQFQNNGVVDDSQLPKDRFSAERLKGVDSTLKIQPAKLEDSAVYLCASSLFQGTAEAFFGQGTRLTVV.

The V call is TRBV5-4, the J call TRBJ1-4; 10 positions match TRBD1. CDR3 size: 14 residues. Germline values: CDR1 SGHNT, CDR2 YYREEE (reference sequence). The ends lost 3 bases at V and 7 bases at J; junction bases unmatched: 3. CDR3 amino acids: CASSWTGGGEKLFF. The CDR3 DNA is TGTGCCAGCAGCTGGACAGGGGGAGGTGAAAAACTGTTTTTT. The variable domain in full, completed from reference TRBV5-4 and TRBJ1-4, reads ETGVTQSPTHLIKTRGQQVTLRCSSQSGHNTVSWYQQALGQGPQFIFQYYREEENGRGNFPPRFSGLQFPNYSSELNVNALELDDSALYLCASSWTGGGEKLFFGSGTQLSVL.

As regards this clone: Germline is not matched at one junction end, which may reflect a read error. The chain couples TRBV6-1 to TRBJ2-1; 7 bases are shared with TRBD1. Looked up from germline, CDR1 is MNHNS and CDR2 is SASEGT. The CDR3 covers 16 residues. CDR3 protein: CATSDIDRVTYNEQFF. The DNA for the CDR3 is TGTGCCACCAGTGACATAGACAGGGTCACCTACAATGAGCAGTTCTTC.

V and J are TRBV4-1 and TRBJ1-1; 7 positions match TRBD1. Germline CDR1 MGHRA, CDR2 YSYEKL. Unmatched junction bases numbered 1, after V lost 1 base and J lost 8 bases. This CDR3 has 12 residues. The CDR3 here is CASSQGTGEAFF. The CDR3 coding sequence is TGCGCCAGCAGCCAAGGGACAGGCGAAGCTTTCTTT.